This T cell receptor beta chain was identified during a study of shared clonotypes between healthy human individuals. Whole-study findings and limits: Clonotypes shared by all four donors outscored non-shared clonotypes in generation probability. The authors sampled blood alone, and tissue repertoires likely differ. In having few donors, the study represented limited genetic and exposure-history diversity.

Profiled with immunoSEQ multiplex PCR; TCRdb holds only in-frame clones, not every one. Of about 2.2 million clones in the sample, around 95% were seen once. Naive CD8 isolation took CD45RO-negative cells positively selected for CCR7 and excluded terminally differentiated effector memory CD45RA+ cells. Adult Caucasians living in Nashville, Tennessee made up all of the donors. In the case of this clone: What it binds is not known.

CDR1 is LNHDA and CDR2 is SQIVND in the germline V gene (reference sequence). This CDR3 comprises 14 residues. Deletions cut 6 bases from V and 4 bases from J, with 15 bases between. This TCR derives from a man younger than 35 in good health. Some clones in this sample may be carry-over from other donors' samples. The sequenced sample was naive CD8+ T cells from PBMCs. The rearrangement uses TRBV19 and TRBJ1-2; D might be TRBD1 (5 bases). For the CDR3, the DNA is TGTGCCAGTAGGGCCAGGGCAGAAGGCTATGGCTACACCTTC. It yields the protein CASRARAEGYGYTF.